The present TCR beta chain was sequenced within a study of shared clonotypes between healthy human individuals. General study points: The rarefaction results pointed to incomplete sorted-subset sequencing despite large depth.

Terminally differentiated effector memory CD45RA+ cells were left out of the naive CD8 fraction, which was CD45RO-negative and positively selected for CCR7. The germline gives CDR1 GTSNPN, CDR2 SVGIG (reference sequence). CDR3 length equals 15 residues. V gave up 4 bases and J gave up 1 base, with 16 bases separating them. About this clone: No antigen is known for it.

Profiling relied on immunoSEQ multiplex PCR, and the TCRdb table lists in-frame clones only, not all of them. The repertoire holds more than 2 million clones, with just under 95% as singletons. The specimen was naive CD8+ T cells sorted from blood. The V gene is TRBV30, the J gene TRBJ1-1, with a weak D call TRBD1 (5 bases). The source is a man aged 18 to 30 in good health. The CDR3 here is CAWTTLDGGNTEAFF. DNA of the CDR3: TGTGCCTGGACCACCTTAGACGGGGGGAACACTGAAGCTTTCTTT.